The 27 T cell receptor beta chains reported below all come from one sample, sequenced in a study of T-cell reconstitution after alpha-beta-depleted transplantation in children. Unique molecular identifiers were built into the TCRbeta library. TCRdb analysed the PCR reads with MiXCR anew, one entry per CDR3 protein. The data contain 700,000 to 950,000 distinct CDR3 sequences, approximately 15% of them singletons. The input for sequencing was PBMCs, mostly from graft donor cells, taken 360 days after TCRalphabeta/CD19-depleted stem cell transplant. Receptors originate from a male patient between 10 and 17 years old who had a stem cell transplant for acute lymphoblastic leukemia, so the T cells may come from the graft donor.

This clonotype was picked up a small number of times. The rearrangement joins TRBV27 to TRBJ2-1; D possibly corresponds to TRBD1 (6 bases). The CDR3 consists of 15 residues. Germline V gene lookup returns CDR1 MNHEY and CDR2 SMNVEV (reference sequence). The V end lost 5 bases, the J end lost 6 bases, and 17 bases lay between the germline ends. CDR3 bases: TGTGCCAGCAGTCACAGGGTATTAGGCCGCAATGAGCAGTTCTTC. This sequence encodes CASSHRVLGRNEQFF.

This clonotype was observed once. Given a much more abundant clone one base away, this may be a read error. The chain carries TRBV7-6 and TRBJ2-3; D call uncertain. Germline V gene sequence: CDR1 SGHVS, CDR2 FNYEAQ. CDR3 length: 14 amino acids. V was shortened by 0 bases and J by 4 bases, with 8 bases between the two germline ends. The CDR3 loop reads CASSLAIGPDTQYF. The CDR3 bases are TGTGCCAGCAGCTTAGCGATAGGGCCAGATACGCAGTATTTT. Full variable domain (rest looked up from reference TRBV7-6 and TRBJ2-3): GAGVSQSPRYKVTKRGQDVALRCDPISGHVSLYWYRQALGQGPEFLTYFNYEAQQDKSGLPNDRFSAERPEGSISTLTIQRTEQRDSAMYRCASSLAIGPDTQYFGPGTRLTVL.

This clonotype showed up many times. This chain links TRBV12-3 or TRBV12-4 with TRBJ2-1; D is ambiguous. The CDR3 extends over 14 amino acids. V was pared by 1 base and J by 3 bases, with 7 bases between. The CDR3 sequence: CASSLDLNYNEQFF. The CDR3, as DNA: TGTGCCAGCAGTTTAGACTTGAACTACAATGAGCAGTTCTTC.

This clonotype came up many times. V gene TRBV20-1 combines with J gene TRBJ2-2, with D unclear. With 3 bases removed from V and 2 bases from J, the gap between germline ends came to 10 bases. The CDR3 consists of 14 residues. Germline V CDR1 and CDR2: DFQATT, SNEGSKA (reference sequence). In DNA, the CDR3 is TGCAGTGCTAGTCATTCGCTAAACACCGGGGAGCTGTTTTTT. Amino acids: CSASHSLNTGELFF.

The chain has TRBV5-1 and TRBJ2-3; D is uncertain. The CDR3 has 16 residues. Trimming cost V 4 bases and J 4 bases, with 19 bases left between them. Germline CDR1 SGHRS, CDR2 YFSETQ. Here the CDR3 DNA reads TGCGCCAGCAGCACTCGGTCCGGACCCGTTTCAGATACGCAGTATTTT. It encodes CASSTRSGPVSDTQYF. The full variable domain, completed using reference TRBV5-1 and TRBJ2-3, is KAGVTQTPRYLIKTRGQQVTLSCSPISGHRSVSWYQQTPGQGLQFLFEYFSETQRNKGNFPGRFSGRQFSNSRSEMNVSTLELGDSALYLCASSTRSGPVSDTQYFGPGTRLTVL.

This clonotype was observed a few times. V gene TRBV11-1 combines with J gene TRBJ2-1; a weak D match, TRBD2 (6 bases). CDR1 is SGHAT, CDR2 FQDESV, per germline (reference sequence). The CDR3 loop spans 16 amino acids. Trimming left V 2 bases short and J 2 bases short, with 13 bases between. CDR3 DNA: TGTGCCAGCAGCTTACCGCTGGAGGGCCCCTACAATGAGCAGTTCTTC. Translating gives CASSLPLEGPYNEQFF.

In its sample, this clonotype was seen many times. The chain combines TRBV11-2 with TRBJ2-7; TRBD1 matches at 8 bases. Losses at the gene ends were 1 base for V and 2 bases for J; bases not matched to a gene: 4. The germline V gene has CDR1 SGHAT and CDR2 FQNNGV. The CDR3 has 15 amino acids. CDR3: CASSLAGTGPYEQYF. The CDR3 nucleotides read TGTGCCAGCAGCTTAGCCGGGACAGGCCCCTACGAGCAGTACTTC.

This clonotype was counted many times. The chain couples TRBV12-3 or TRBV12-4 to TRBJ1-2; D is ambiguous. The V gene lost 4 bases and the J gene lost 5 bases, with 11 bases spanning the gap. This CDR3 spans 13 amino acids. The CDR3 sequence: CASSSVWIYGYTF. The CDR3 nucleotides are TGTGCCAGCAGTTCCGTATGGATTTATGGCTACACCTTC.

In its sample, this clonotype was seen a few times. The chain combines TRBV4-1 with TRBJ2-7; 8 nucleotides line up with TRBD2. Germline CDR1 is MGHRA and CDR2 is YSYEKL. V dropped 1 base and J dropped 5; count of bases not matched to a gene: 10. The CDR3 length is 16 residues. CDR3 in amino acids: CASSQVLGTRQHEQYF. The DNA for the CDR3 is TGCGCCAGCAGCCAAGTTTTAGGGACTAGACAGCACGAGCAGTACTTC.

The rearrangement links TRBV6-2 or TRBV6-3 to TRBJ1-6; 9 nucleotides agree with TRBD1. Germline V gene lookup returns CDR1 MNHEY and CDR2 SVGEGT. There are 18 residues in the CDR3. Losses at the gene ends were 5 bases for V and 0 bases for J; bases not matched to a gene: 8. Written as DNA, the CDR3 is TGTGCCAGCAGTCGCTTGGGGACAGGGAGCTCCTATAATTCACCCCTCCACTTT. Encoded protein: CASSRLGTGSSYNSPLHF.

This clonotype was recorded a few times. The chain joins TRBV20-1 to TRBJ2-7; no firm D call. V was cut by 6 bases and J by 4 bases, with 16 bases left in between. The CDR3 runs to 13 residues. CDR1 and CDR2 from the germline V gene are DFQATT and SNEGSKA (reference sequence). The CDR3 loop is CSAETDGNYEQYF. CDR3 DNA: TGCAGTGCCGAGACGGACGGAAATTACGAGCAGTACTTC.

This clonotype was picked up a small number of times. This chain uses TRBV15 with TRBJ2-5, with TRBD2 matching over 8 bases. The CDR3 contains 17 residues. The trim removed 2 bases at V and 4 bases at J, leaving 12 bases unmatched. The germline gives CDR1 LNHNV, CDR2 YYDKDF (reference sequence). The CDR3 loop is CATSRSSGAGARETQYF. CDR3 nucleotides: TGTGCCACCAGCAGATCCTCAGGAGCGGGAGCTAGAGAGACCCAGTACTTC.

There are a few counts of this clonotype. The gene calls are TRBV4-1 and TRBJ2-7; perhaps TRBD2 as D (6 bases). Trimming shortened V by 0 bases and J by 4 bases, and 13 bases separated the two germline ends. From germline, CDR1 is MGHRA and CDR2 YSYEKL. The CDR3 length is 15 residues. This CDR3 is CASSQDRGTGYEQYF. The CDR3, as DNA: TGCGCCAGCAGCCAAGATCGGGGGACGGGTTACGAGCAGTACTTC.

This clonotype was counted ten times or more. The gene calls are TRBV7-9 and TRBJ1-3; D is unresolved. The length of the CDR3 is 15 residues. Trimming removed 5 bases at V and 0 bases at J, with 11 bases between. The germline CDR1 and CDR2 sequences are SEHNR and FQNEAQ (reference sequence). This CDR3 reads CASSLLGGSGNTIYF. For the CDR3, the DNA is TGTGCCAGCAGCCTCCTAGGAGGCTCTGGAAACACCATATATTTT.

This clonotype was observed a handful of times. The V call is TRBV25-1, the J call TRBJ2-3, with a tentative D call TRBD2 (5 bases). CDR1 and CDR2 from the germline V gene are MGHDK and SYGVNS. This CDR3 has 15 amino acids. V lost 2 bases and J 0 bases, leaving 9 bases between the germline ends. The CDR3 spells CASSEAGLSTDTQYF. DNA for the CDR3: TGTGCCAGCAGTGAAGCGGGCCTCAGCACAGATACGCAGTATTTT.

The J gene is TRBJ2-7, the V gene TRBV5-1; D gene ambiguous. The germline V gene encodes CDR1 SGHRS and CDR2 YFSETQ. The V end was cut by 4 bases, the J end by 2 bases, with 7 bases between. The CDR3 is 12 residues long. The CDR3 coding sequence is TGCGCCAGCAGCGCCTGGGCCTACGAGCAGTACTTC. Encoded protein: CASSAWAYEQYF.

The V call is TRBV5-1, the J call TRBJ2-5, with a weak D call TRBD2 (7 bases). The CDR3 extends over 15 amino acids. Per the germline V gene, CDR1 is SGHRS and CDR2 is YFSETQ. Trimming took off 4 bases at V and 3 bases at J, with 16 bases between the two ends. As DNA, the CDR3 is TGCGCCAGCAGCCCAACCCGGGGGGCTGAAGAGACCCAGTACTTC. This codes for CASSPTRGAEETQYF.

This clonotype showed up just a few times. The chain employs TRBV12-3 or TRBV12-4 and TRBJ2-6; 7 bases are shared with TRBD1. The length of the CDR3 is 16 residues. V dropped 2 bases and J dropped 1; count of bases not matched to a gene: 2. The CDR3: CASSLMGQSGANVLTF. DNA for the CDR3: TGTGCCAGCAGTTTAATGGGACAGTCTGGGGCCAACGTCCTGACTTTC.

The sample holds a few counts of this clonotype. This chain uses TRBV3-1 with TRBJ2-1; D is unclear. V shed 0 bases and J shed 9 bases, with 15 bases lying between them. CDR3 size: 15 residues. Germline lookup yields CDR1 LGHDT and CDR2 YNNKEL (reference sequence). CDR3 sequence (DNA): TGTGCCAGCAGCCAAGATTGGGTAAGGGTGACTGAGCAGTTCTTC. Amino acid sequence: CASSQDWVRVTEQFF.

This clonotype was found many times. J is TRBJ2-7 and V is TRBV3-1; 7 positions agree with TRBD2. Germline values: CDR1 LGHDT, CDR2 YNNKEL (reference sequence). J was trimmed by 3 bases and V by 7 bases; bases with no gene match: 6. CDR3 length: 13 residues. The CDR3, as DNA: TGTGCCAGCAAATGGGCTAGCGGCTACGAGCAGTACTTC. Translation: CASKWASGYEQYF.

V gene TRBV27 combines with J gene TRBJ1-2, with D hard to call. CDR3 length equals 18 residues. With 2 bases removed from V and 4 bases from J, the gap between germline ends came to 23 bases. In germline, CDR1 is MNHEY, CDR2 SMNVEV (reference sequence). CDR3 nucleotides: TGTGCCAGCAGTTTAAACCCGCTCAGGACCCTCAGCGGCTATGGCTACACCTTC. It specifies CASSLNPLRTLSGYGYTF.

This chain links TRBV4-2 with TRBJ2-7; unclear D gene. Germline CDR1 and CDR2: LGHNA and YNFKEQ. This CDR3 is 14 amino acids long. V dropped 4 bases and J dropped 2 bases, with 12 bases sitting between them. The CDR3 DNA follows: TGTGCCAGCAGCCTGAACTTGCCTGCCTACGAGCAGTACTTC. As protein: CASSLNLPAYEQYF.

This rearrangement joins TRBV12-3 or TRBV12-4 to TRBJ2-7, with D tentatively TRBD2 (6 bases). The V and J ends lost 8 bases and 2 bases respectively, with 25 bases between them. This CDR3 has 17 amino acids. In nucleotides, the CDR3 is TGTGCCAGCTCTATGGACTTTTTGTGGGGGGACCCCTACGAGCAGTACTTC. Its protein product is CASSMDFLWGDPYEQYF.

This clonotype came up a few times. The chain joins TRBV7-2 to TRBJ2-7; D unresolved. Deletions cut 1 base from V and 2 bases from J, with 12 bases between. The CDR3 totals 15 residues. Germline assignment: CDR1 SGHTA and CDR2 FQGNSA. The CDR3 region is CASSLVMGQAYEQYF. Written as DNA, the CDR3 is TGTGCCAGCAGCTTAGTAATGGGTCAGGCCTACGAGCAGTACTTC.

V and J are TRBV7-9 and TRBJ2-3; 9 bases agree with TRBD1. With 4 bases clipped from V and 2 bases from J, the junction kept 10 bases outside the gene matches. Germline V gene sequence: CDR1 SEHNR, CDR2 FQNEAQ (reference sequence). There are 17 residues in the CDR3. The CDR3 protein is CASSWRNRGLPTDTQYF. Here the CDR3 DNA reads TGTGCCAGCAGCTGGCGAAACAGGGGGCTCCCCACAGATACGCAGTATTTT.

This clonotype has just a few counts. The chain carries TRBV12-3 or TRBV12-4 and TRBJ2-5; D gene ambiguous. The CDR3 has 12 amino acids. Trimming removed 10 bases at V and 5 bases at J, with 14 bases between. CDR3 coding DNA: TGTGCCACCGCACAATTTCTTGAGACCCAGTACTTC. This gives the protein CATAQFLETQYF.

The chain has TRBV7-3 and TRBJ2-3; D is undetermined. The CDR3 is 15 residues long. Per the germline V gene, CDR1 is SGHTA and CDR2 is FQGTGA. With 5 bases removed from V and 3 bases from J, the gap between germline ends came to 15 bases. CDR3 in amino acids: CASSPTASSTDTQYF. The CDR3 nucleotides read TGTGCCAGCAGCCCGACGGCGAGTTCTACAGATACGCAGTATTTT.